This passage covers 27 T cell receptor beta chains from one sample sequenced in a study of T cells in Graves' hyperthyroidism and ophthalmopathy. TCR beta CDR3 region amplification was performed from RNA transcripts. With the HTBI primer set, the TCR CDR3 went through a first round of RT-PCR. Each CDR3 protein gets one entry after TCRdb re-called the multiplex PCR reads with MiXCR. The sample shows approximately 520,000 distinct CDR3 sequences, about 20% of them seen only once. The sequencing input was blood. All receptors derive from a man younger than 35 with Graves' hyperthyroidism.

This clonotype has a count of ten or more. This sequence joins TRBV12-5 and TRBJ1-2; D is unresolved. In germline, CDR1 is LGHNT, CDR2 FRNRAP. The CDR3 totals 18 residues. V lost 2 bases, J lost 4 bases, and 23 bases lay in between. The DNA of the CDR3 is TGTGCTAGTGGTTTGCCCCGGATAAGACCTGGTCGGGGCTATGGCTACACCTTC. Protein: CASGLPRIRPGRGYGYTF.

The J gene is TRBJ1-1, the V gene TRBV28; D is unresolved. CDR1 MDHEN and CDR2 SYDVKM come from the germline V gene. V gave up 3 bases and J gave up 2 bases, with 10 bases separating them. This CDR3 spans 14 amino acids. CDR3: CASSLIWPNTEAFF. CDR3 sequence (DNA): TGTGCCAGCAGTTTGATTTGGCCCAACACTGAAGCTTTCTTT. The full variable domain, completed using reference TRBV28 and TRBJ1-1, is DVKVTQSSRYLVKRTGEKVFLECVQDMDHENMFWYRQDPGLGLRLIYFSYDVKMKEKGDIPEGYSVSREKKERFSLILESASTNQTSMYLCASSLIWPNTEAFFGQGTRLTVV.

This clonotype was seen ten or more times. The genes are TRBV27 and TRBJ1-2; D not resolved. The CDR3 sequence is 14 residues long. The germline V gene has CDR1 MNHEY and CDR2 SMNVEV (reference sequence). V was trimmed by 10 bases and J by 7 bases, leaving 22 bases between them. The CDR3 here is CAIPTPLVSRGYTF. CDR3 bases: TGTGCCATCCCGACCCCCTTAGTGAGTCGTGGCTACACCTTC.

This rearrangement joins TRBV5-1 to TRBJ1-1; D not resolved. The germline V and J ends were trimmed by 4 bases and 2 bases, with 9 bases remaining between them. Germline CDR1 reads SGHRS; CDR2 reads YFSETQ. The CDR3 is 13 residues long. The CDR3 sequence: CASSMDENTEAFF. The CDR3 nucleotides are TGCGCCAGCAGCATGGACGAAAACACTGAAGCTTTCTTT.

This clonotype was detected ten times or more. This CDR3 reads CASSEQGAYTEAFF. DNA of the CDR3: TGTGCCAGCAGTGAGCAGGGGGCCTATACTGAAGCTTTCTTT. The rearrangement uses TRBV2 and TRBJ1-1; 8 nucleotides line up with TRBD1. V gave up 3 bases and J gave up 5 bases; unmatched junction bases: 5. Germline-derived CDR1 and CDR2 are SNHLY and FYNNEI. The CDR3 spans 14 residues.

This clonotype was seen at least ten times. The chain carries TRBV24-1 and TRBJ2-5; TRBD2 agrees at 10 bases. From germline, CDR1 is KGHDR and CDR2 SFDVKD. The CDR3 totals 14 residues. V was clipped by 6 bases and J by 7 bases; unmatched bases: 7. CDR3 region: CATSKRGGRGTQYF. The CDR3 bases are TGTGCCACCAGTAAGCGGGGGGGCCGAGGGACCCAGTACTTC.

This clonotype was counted many times. The chain links TRBV29-1 to TRBJ1-1; D unclear. Between the trimmed V and J ends, which lost 5 bases and 0 bases, there was a span of 10 bases. This CDR3 contains 13 residues. Germline V gene lookup returns CDR1 SQVTM and CDR2 ANQGSEA. The CDR3 nucleotides are TGCAGCGTTTCTCCCCGGATGAACACTGAAGCTTTCTTT. Translated: CSVSPRMNTEAFF.

A word on this clonotype: Since no conserved phenylalanine or tryptophan closes the CDR3, a read error is the likely cause. The V call is TRBV12-3 or TRBV12-4, the J call TRBJ1-2; D not certain. V was shortened by 6 bases and J by 4 bases, with 12 bases between the two germline ends. The CDR3 extends over 13 amino acids. The CDR3 bases are TGTGCCAGCAGCTTACTGGGTAGCTATGGCTACACCTGC. This sequence encodes CASSLLGSYGYTC.

Ten or more counts support this clonotype. The chain has TRBV27 and TRBJ2-2; unclear D gene. This CDR3 comprises 12 residues. V was trimmed by 6 bases and J by 4 bases, leaving 6 bases between them. Germline lookup yields CDR1 MNHEY and CDR2 SMNVEV (reference sequence). The CDR3 sequence: CASRGITGELFF. For the CDR3, the DNA is TGTGCCAGCAGGGGGATCACCGGGGAGCTGTTTTTT.

As for this clonotype: A much bigger clone sits one base away, suggesting this may be a read error. This chain uses TRBV13 with TRBJ2-7; 9 bases fit TRBD1. CDR1 PRHDT and CDR2 FYEKMQ come from the germline V gene (reference sequence). V lost 4 bases, J lost 2 bases, and 6 bases stayed unmatched. CDR3 size: 15 residues. The CDR3 DNA is TGTGCCAGCAGCTACTCCGGGACAGGGACCTACGAGCAGTACTTC. Protein: CASSYSGTGTYEQYF.

This chain's CDR3 is CASSSKAGYGYTF. DNA for the CDR3: TGTGCCAGCAGTTCGAAAGCAGGGTATGGCTACACCTTC. This rearrangement joins TRBV28 to TRBJ1-2; tentatively, D is TRBD1 (5 bases). Trimming removed 4 bases from V and 5 bases from J, with 11 bases in between. The CDR3 consists of 13 residues. Germline assignment: CDR1 MDHEN and CDR2 SYDVKM.

This clonotype was seen many times. J is TRBJ1-3 and V is TRBV9, with D perhaps TRBD1 (5 bases). The CDR3 covers 15 residues. V dropped 1 base and J dropped 4 bases, with 12 bases sitting between them. Germline CDR1 and CDR2: SGDLS and YYNGEE. CDR3 in DNA: TGTGCCAGCAGCGTAAGGGCGGACAAGGGAAACACCATATATTTT. Amino acids: CASSVRADKGNTIYF.

This clonotype showed up just a few times. This sequence joins TRBV30 and TRBJ2-7; D may be TRBD1 (5 bases). In germline, CDR1 is GTSNPN, CDR2 SVGIG (reference sequence). Trimming shortened V by 4 bases and J by 5 bases, and 18 bases separated the two germline ends. The CDR3 has 14 amino acids. The CDR3 spells CAWTNAGHLHEQYF. The CDR3 DNA reads as TGTGCCTGGACCAACGCAGGGCACCTCCACGAGCAGTACTTC.

Many counts were recorded for this clonotype. This chain joins TRBV6-5 and TRBJ1-1; no definite D call. The CDR3 length is 13 residues. V lost 4 bases and J 1 base, leaving 7 bases between the germline ends. Germline assignment: CDR1 MNHEY and CDR2 SVGAGI. CDR3 protein: CASSWTGNTEAFF. Written as DNA, the CDR3 is TGTGCCAGCAGTTGGACGGGGAACACTGAAGCTTTCTTT.

This clonotype was found many times. This chain links TRBV28 with TRBJ1-2; maybe TRBD1 (5 bases). This CDR3 is built from 15 residues. The germline gives CDR1 MDHEN, CDR2 SYDVKM. V lost 5 bases, J lost 4 bases, and 17 bases lay in between. CDR3 sequence reads: CASSPPRGLAYGYTF. The CDR3 bases are TGTGCCAGCAGTCCACCAAGGGGACTAGCCTATGGCTACACCTTC.

This clonotype was detected many times. The V call is TRBV6-1, the J call TRBJ2-6, with D unresolved. V was shortened by 6 bases and J by 0 bases, with 12 bases between the two germline ends. The CDR3 has 16 amino acids. Germline-derived CDR1 and CDR2 are MNHNS and SASEGT. The CDR3 DNA follows: TGTGCCAGCAGCCGTGGCCAGAGCTCTGGGGCCAACGTCCTGACTTTC. Protein: CASSRGQSSGANVLTF.

This clonotype was seen repeatedly, ten times or more. This chain uses TRBV28 with TRBJ1-4; D is uncertain. With 10 bases removed from V and 4 bases from J, the gap between germline ends came to 16 bases. Germline CDR1 MDHEN, CDR2 SYDVKM. The CDR3 totals 14 residues. In nucleotides, the CDR3 is TGTGCCACTTCCCAGACGGAAGGTAATGAAAAACTGTTTTTT. Translated: CATSQTEGNEKLFF. Filled out from reference TRBV28 and TRBJ1-4, the complete variable domain reads DVKVTQSSRYLVKRTGEKVFLECVQDMDHENMFWYRQDPGLGLRLIYFSYDVKMKEKGDIPEGYSVSREKKERFSLILESASTNQTSMYLCATSQTEGNEKLFFGSGTQLSVL.

V and J are TRBV6-4 and TRBJ1-2, with TRBD1 matching 7 bases. J lost 8 bases, V lost 8 bases, and 14 bases had no gene match. In germline, CDR1 is MRHNA, CDR2 SNTAGT. CDR3 length: 14 amino acids. The CDR3 region has the DNA TGTGCCAGCTTTCGTGACAGGGTAATGGGGGGCTACACCTTC. This gives the protein CASFRDRVMGGYTF.

This clonotype came up many times. The chain uses TRBV15 and TRBJ2-4; D remains ambiguous. Between the trimmed V and J ends, which lost 0 bases and 0 bases, there was a span of 12 bases. CDR1 and CDR2 from the germline V gene are LNHNV and YYDKDF (reference sequence). The CDR3 is 17 residues long. CDR3 DNA sequence: TGTGCCACCAGCAGAGAACAGAATCGGCTAGCCAAAAACATTCAGTACTTC. It is translated as CATSREQNRLAKNIQYF.

This chain connects TRBV12-3 or TRBV12-4 to TRBJ2-5; no reliable D call. The V and J ends lost 2 bases and 1 base respectively, with 8 bases between them. This CDR3 is 14 amino acids long. The CDR3 loop reads CASSLSALQETQYF. The CDR3 DNA is TGTGCCAGCAGTTTATCAGCACTCCAAGAGACCCAGTACTTC.

Details on this clonotype: Germline and junction disagree at one end, which may indicate a read error. The rearrangement joins TRBV12-3 or TRBV12-4 to TRBJ1-2; no clear D. The CDR3 consists of 12 residues. CDR3: CASFEWPYGYTF. CDR3 in DNA: TGCGCCAGCTTCGAGTGGCCCTATGGCTACACCTTC.

The chain combines TRBV14 with TRBJ2-2; D may be TRBD1 (5 bases). Germline values: CDR1 SGHDN, CDR2 FVKESK. Trimming took off 2 bases at V and 2 bases at J, with 15 bases between the two ends. CDR3 size: 17 residues. In nucleotides, the CDR3 is TGTGCCAGCAGCCAAATTCCTCAGGACACAAACACCGGGGAGCTGTTTTTT. Translating gives CASSQIPQDTNTGELFF.

Only a few counts were recorded for this clonotype. A much larger clonotype is one base distant, so this may be a read error. The rearrangement joins TRBV11-1 to TRBJ2-4, with 11 bases fitting TRBD1. This CDR3 region has 13 residues. J gave up 8 bases and V 5 bases, and 2 bases lay outside the gene matches. The germline gives CDR1 SGHAT, CDR2 FQDESV (reference sequence). The CDR3 here is CASSRDRGDIQYF. DNA of the CDR3: TGTGCCAGCAGCCGGGACAGGGGGGACATTCAGTACTTC.

The sample holds many counts of this clonotype. The chain links TRBV5-1 to TRBJ1-1, with a possible D match to TRBD1 (5 bases). The length of the CDR3 is 16 residues. Per germline, CDR1 SGHRS and CDR2 YFSETQ. With 0 bases removed from V and 0 bases from J, the gap between germline ends came to 12 bases. CDR3: CASSLAGRGLNTEAFF. CDR3 bases: TGCGCCAGCAGCTTGGCGGGACGAGGCCTGAACACTGAAGCTTTCTTT.

This chain joins TRBV11-2 and TRBJ2-2; D assignment may be TRBD1 or TRBD2 (5 bases each). Trimming took 4 bases from V and 7 from J, leaving 19 bases between them. CDR1 and CDR2 from the germline V gene are SGHAT and FQNNGV. This CDR3 contains 16 residues. The CDR3 region has the DNA TGTGCCAGCAGCTCGATCCGGGACCTACCGATCGGGGAGCTGTTTTTT. This translates into CASSSIRDLPIGELFF.

This clonotype appeared once. An end of the junction differs from the germline gene, which may be a read error. CDR3 amino acids: CATSSWRASGAYVLTF. The CDR3 DNA reads TGTGCCACCAGCAGTTGGAGGGCGTCCGGGGCCTACGTCCTGACTTTC. The rearrangement joins TRBV15 to TRBJ2-6, with D perhaps matching TRBD2 (6 bases). The length of the CDR3 is 16 residues. The germline gives CDR1 LNHNV, CDR2 YYDKDF (reference sequence).

This clonotype was seen only a few times. A read error may explain this, as a much larger clone is one base away. This chain links TRBV20-1 with TRBJ1-1, with D hard to call. CDR3 size: 12 residues. CDR1 is DFQATT, CDR2 SNEGSKA, per germline (reference sequence). With 5 bases removed from V and 6 bases from J, the gap between germline ends came to 13 bases. The CDR3 sequence: CSAPSGRSEAFF. For the CDR3, the DNA is TGCAGTGCTCCGTCAGGCAGGTCTGAAGCTTTCTTT.